This T cell receptor (beta chain) emerged from a study of blood T cells in healthy people across ages. Whole-study results and caveats: Long-lived donors had more naive CD4+ cells and higher diversity than aged donors.

The CDR3 runs to 16 residues. Germline V gene sequence: CDR1 SGHTS, CDR2 YDEGEE. Concerning this clonotype: Its antigen is undetermined. A junction end diverges from the germline sequence, so it may reflect a read error.

Through a sample-barcoded 5' primer and a J-beta primer mix, a second PCR was run for roughly 7 to 11 cycles. Every cDNA molecule carried a tag from a template-switch adaptor bearing 12 random nucleotides. TCRdb used MiXCR to reprocess the 5' RACE reads, holding one entry per CDR3 protein. The table lists some 880,000 distinct CDR3 sequences, approximately 35% of them singletons. Caucasian individuals from Russia who were healthy and aged about 6 to 90 acted as donors. In each sample, at least 6 million PBMCs were isolated. V usage is TRBV5-8 and J usage is TRBJ2-7, with D possibly being TRBD2 (6 bases). TRBJ2-5 explains the end of the DNA better; the J call may be wrong. This clonotype originated in a man younger than 35 in good health. The sequenced sample was blood. The CDR3 bases are TGTGCCAGCAGCTTGGGGGATGGGACTGTACAAGGGACCCAGTACTTC. Protein sequence: CASSLGDGTVQGTQYF.